This entry lists 19 T cell receptor beta chains sequenced from one sample in a study of blood T cells in healthy people across ages. A second PCR of 7 to 11 cycles used a sample-barcoded 5' primer and a J-beta primer mix. TCRdb itself ran the 5' RACE reads through MiXCR, one entry per CDR3 protein. Of 540,000 or so distinct CDR3 sequences listed, under 30% are singletons. This sample also appeared in a second study, on T cells of mothers and their children.

The specimen was blood. These receptor sequences come from a boy between 10 and 17 years old in good health.

This clonotype came up a few times. The J gene is TRBJ2-2, the V gene TRBV7-8; no clear D gene. The CDR3 length is 14 residues. Germline CDR1 and CDR2: SGHVS and FQNEAQ. The V end was cut by 4 bases, the J end by 3 bases, with 9 bases between. Here the CDR3 reads CASSSRRDTGELFF. The CDR3 DNA sequence: TGTGCCAGCAGCTCGCGTCGTGACACCGGGGAGCTGTTTTTT.

The chain couples TRBV4-3 to TRBJ1-6, with D possibly being TRBD1 (6 bases). Germline V CDR1 and CDR2: LGHNA, YSLEER. V lost 1 base and J 7 bases, leaving 11 bases between the germline ends. There are 15 residues in the CDR3. The CDR3 nucleotides read TGCGCCAGCAGCCAAGGACAGGCGAGGAATTCACCCCTCCACTTT. It translates to CASSQGQARNSPLHF.

Written as DNA, the CDR3 is TGCGCCAGCAGCCAGGAGCCGGTGGCCCAGTACTTC. As protein: CASSQEPVAQYF. V is TRBV5-1 and J is TRBJ2-5; D is ambiguous. Trimming took off 4 bases at V and 9 bases at J, with 13 bases between the two ends. The germline gives CDR1 SGHRS, CDR2 YFSETQ. This CDR3 has 12 amino acids.

The V gene is TRBV4-3, the J gene TRBJ1-5, with D perhaps matching TRBD1 (5 bases). Germline V gene lookup returns CDR1 LGHNA and CDR2 YSLEER. CDR3 size: 15 residues. V lost 0 bases to trimming and J lost 4 bases, with 10 bases between them. DNA for the CDR3: TGCGCCAGCAGCCAAGACAGGGTTGGGAATCAGCCCCAGCATTTT. Encoded protein: CASSQDRVGNQPQHF.

A few counts support this clonotype. The junction departs from germline at one end; a sequencing error may be responsible. The chain carries TRBV7-2 and TRBJ2-4; possibly TRBD2 for D (7 bases). This CDR3 spans 16 amino acids. CDR1 is SGHTA, CDR2 FQGNSA, per germline. The CDR3, as DNA: TGTGCCAGCAGCGCGGGGGCTCGGCAGAACAAAAACACTCAGTACTTC. Amino acid sequence: CASSAGARQNKNTQYF.

In this sample, this clonotype turned up a few times. The V call is TRBV27, the J call TRBJ1-2, with 9 bases that match TRBD1. V trimming: 0 bases; J trimming: 2 bases; junction bases outside the gene matches: 1. The CDR3 has 15 amino acids. The germline V gene has CDR1 MNHEY and CDR2 SMNVEV (reference sequence). The CDR3, as DNA: TGTGCCAGCAGTTTATCGGGACAGGGAAACTATGGCTACACCTTC. Residues: CASSLSGQGNYGYTF.

The chain recombines TRBV7-2 with TRBJ2-1, with TRBD2 matching over 7 bases. The CDR3 is made up of 17 amino acids. After removal of 5 bases from V and 5 bases from J, the junction contained 15 bases not matched to a gene. Germline CDR1 reads SGHTA; CDR2 reads FQGNSA. This CDR3 reads CASSRRTSGLTHNEQFF. The CDR3 coding sequence is TGTGCCAGCAGCCGACGCACATCGGGACTAACCCACAATGAGCAGTTCTTC.

This clonotype was observed a few times. V gene TRBV28 combines with J gene TRBJ2-3; possible D gene TRBD2, 6 bases. Germline assignment: CDR1 MDHEN and CDR2 SYDVKM. The CDR3 sequence is 13 residues long. V was pared by 5 bases and J by 14 bases, with 20 bases between. The CDR3 region is CASSPPVGGDGYF. As DNA, the CDR3 is TGTGCCAGCAGTCCCCCCGTGGGGGGAGATGGGTATTTT.

The chain combines TRBV2 with TRBJ1-4, with D possibly TRBD1 on 5 matching bases. The germline CDR1 and CDR2 sequences are SNHLY and FYNNEI. The CDR3 contains 15 residues. The germline V and J ends were trimmed by 1 base and 5 bases, with 11 bases remaining between them. The CDR3 loop reads CASSEVAGLNEKLFF. CDR3 DNA sequence: TGTGCCAGCAGTGAAGTGGCAGGGTTGAATGAAAAACTGTTTTTT.

The chain joins TRBV5-5 to TRBJ2-5; 7 positions match TRBD1. The J call is in doubt because the DNA end fits TRBJ2-7 better. The germline gives CDR1 SGHKS, CDR2 YYEKEE (reference sequence). The CDR3 is 16 residues long. The CDR3 nucleotides are TGTGCCAGCAGCTTGGTCGGGACAGAATTAACCTACGAGCAGTACTTC. This codes for CASSLVGTELTYEQYF.

In its sample, this clonotype was seen a few times. Mismatch with germline at one junction end may stem from a read error. The gene calls are TRBV5-1 and TRBJ1-5; D not resolved. The germline V gene has CDR1 SGHRS and CDR2 YFSETQ. The CDR3 runs 15 residues. The CDR3 loop is CANSLAGEGNQPQHF. The DNA of the CDR3 is TGCGCCAACAGCCTGGCAGGCGAGGGCAATCAGCCCCAGCATTTT.

This clonotype has at least ten counts. J is TRBJ1-1 and V is TRBV6-2 or TRBV6-3, with D perhaps matching TRBD1 (5 bases). V was shortened by 0 bases and J by 8 bases, with 16 bases between the two germline ends. The CDR3 extends over 15 amino acids. Germline V gene data show CDR1 as MNHEY and CDR2 as SVGEGT. The CDR3 DNA reads as TGTGCCAGCAGTTACTCGAGGACCGGGACGGAGGAAGCTTTCTTT. This gives the protein CASSYSRTGTEEAFF.

This clonotype was seen more than once but under ten times. This chain uses TRBV4-1 with TRBJ2-6, with D perhaps TRBD1 (5 bases). This CDR3 is built from 21 residues. Germline V gene sequence: CDR1 MGHRA, CDR2 YSYEKL. Trimming took 3 bases from V and 0 from J, leaving 24 bases between them. In DNA, the CDR3 is TGCGCCAGCAGCCATTACAGGACCTCTAAGGACCCTTACTCTGGGGCCAACGTCCTGACTTTC. The encoded protein is CASSHYRTSKDPYSGANVLTF.

The V call is TRBV7-8, the J call TRBJ2-7, with a weak D call TRBD1 (5 bases). The CDR3 is 15 residues long. V lost 0 bases and J 5 bases, leaving 14 bases between the germline ends. The germline gives CDR1 SGHVS, CDR2 FQNEAQ. This chain's CDR3 is CASSLAQGKAHEQYF. CDR3 bases: TGTGCCAGCAGCTTAGCCCAGGGTAAGGCCCACGAGCAGTACTTC.

V is TRBV28 and J is TRBJ2-5; the match to TRBD2 covers 7 bases. The end of the DNA aligns better with TRBJ2-1, so the J call may be wrong. Germline V gene data show CDR1 as MDHEN and CDR2 as SYDVKM. The CDR3 covers 17 residues. The CDR3 sequence: CASSLIGLAVIGNEQFF. Written as DNA, the CDR3 is TGTGCCAGCAGTTTGATCGGGCTAGCGGTTATAGGGAATGAGCAGTTCTTC.

There are a few counts of this clonotype. The chain couples TRBV7-9 to TRBJ1-2, with D unresolved. With 3 bases removed from V and 8 bases from J, the gap between germline ends came to 16 bases. Germline V lookup: CDR1 SEHNR, CDR2 FQNEAQ (reference sequence). This CDR3 region has 14 residues. CDR3 protein: CASSFGSEVGGYTF. The CDR3 DNA sequence: TGTGCCAGCAGCTTTGGTTCGGAAGTGGGGGGCTACACCTTC.

V is TRBV6-4 and J is TRBJ2-1; 11 bases align to TRBD2. Per the germline V gene, CDR1 is MRHNA and CDR2 is SNTAGT. Trimming cost V 4 bases and J 2 bases; bases outside gene matches: 1. There are 15 residues in the CDR3. The CDR3 spells CASSATSGTYNEQFF. CDR3 DNA: TGTGCCAGCAGTGCGACTAGCGGGACCTACAATGAGCAGTTCTTC.

About this clonotype: Compared with germline, one end of the junction differs, possibly owing to a read error. The chain links TRBV4-3 to TRBJ2-1; 14 bases match TRBD2. Germline CDR1 LGHNA, CDR2 YSLEER. This CDR3 spans 19 amino acids. CDR3 bases: TGCGCCAGCACCCAAGAGACTGGACTAGCGGGGGGTTACTACAATGAGCAGTTCTTC. Translating gives CASTQETGLAGGYYNEQFF.

The J gene is TRBJ2-5, the V gene TRBV20-1; 8 bases are a match to TRBD1. CDR3 length equals 15 residues. V dropped 2 bases and J dropped 5; count of bases not matched to a gene: 10. Germline lookup yields CDR1 DFQATT and CDR2 SNEGSKA (reference sequence). The chain's CDR3 is CSARHDRGTQETQYF. The CDR3 DNA follows: TGCAGTGCTAGACATGACAGGGGTACCCAGGAGACCCAGTACTTC.